The following is a TCR beta chain sequence with its context. Antigen unknown. The same CDR3 is also encoded by other DNA sequences in this sample. The entry originates in a study of shared clonotypes between healthy human individuals. Study findings and constraints: Naive subsets usually exceeded memory subsets in estimated richness.

The CDR3 extends over 14 amino acids. The V gene's germline CDR1 is MNHEY and CDR2 SVGAGI. V was cut by 0 bases and J by 4 bases, with 9 bases left in between. Measured with immunoSEQ multiplex PCR; TCRdb has only the in-frame clones, and not every one. Of approximately 2,000,000 clones listed, around 93% are singletons. Adult Caucasians living in Nashville, Tennessee made up all of the donors. The sequenced material came from naive CD4+ T cells from PBMCs. Sample subset: CD45RA+ positively selected. The origin of this receptor is a man between 18 and 35 years old in good health. Some clones in this sample may be carry-over from other donors' samples. J is TRBJ2-5 and V is TRBV6-5; no clear D. The CDR3 loop reads CASSYSGGRETQYF. In DNA form, the CDR3 reads TGTGCCAGCAGTTACTCGGGCGGTAGAGAGACCCAGTACTTC.